The clone carrying this T cell receptor beta chain was recorded a few times. The sample originates from a study of Graves' ophthalmopathy and Graves' hyperthyroidism. Whole-study context: Peripheral blood (taken before any treatment) was collected at initial diagnosis.

The authors amplified TCR beta CDR3 regions from RNA transcripts. RT-PCR in the first round used HTBI primers; a second-round multiplex PCR followed. From the multiplex PCR reads, TCRdb called clonotypes with MiXCR, one entry per CDR3 protein. The sample has approximately 700,000 distinct CDR3 sequences, roughly 40% seen once; the top ten hold about 40%. There are 14 residues in the CDR3. Germline V gene lookup returns CDR1 DFQATT and CDR2 SNEGSKA (reference sequence). With 6 bases removed from V and 0 bases from J, the gap between germline ends came to 15 bases. The chain has TRBV20-1 and TRBJ2-7; tentatively, D is TRBD1 or TRBD2 (5 bases each). Sequencing used peripheral blood. The receptor was derived from an adult man with Graves' ophthalmopathy. In nucleotides, the CDR3 is TGCAGTGCATTGCCCGGGACGTACTCCTACGAGCAGTACTTC. The encoded protein is CSALPGTYSYEQYF.